Shown below are 20 T cell receptor beta chains from a single sample sequenced in a study of blood T cell repertoires in COVID-19. Method: immunoSEQ multiplex PCR; TCRdb's copy keeps in-frame clones and lacks some. The data hold 200,000 to 300,000 clones, with around four fifths observed a single time. Source material: peripheral blood. The source of these receptors is a man aged 60 to 75 with acute or convalescent COVID-19.

The rearrangement links TRBV5-4 to TRBJ1-3, with D tentatively TRBD1 (6 bases). Germline loops: CDR1 SGHNT, CDR2 YYREEE (reference sequence). Trimming shortened V by 4 bases and J by 3 bases, and 8 bases separated the two germline ends. The length of the CDR3 is 13 residues. The chain's CDR3 is CASSQTGGNTIYF. Written as DNA, the CDR3 is TGTGCCAGCAGCCAGACAGGTGGAAACACCATATATTTT.

This clone showed up just a few times. The gene calls are TRBV28 and TRBJ2-7; D is possibly TRBD2 (6 bases). Looked up from germline, CDR1 is MDHEN and CDR2 is SYDVKM. The CDR3 contains 15 residues. Trimming shortened V by 2 bases and J by 7 bases, and 18 bases separated the two germline ends. The CDR3 DNA is TGTGCCAGCAGTTTACCCCCGGGACTCCCATGGGAGCAGTACTTC. Its translation: CASSLPPGLPWEQYF.

The V gene is TRBV25-1, the J gene TRBJ2-1; 7 nucleotides line up with TRBD1. The CDR3 loop spans 12 amino acids. Germline CDR1 is MGHDK and CDR2 is SYGVNS. V shed 5 bases, J shed 10 bases, and the junction held 5 bases outside the gene matches. For the CDR3, the DNA is TGTGCCAGCAGTAACACAGGGGCAGAGCAGTTCTTC. Translating gives CASSNTGAEQFF. The full variable domain, its missing parts supplied by reference TRBV25-1 and TRBJ2-1, is EADIYQTPRYLVIGTGKKITLECSQTMGHDKMYWYQQDPGMELHLIHYSYGVNSTEKGDLSSESTVSRIRTEHFPLTLESARPSHTSQYLCASSNTGAEQFFGPGTRLTVL.

The rearrangement links TRBV5-4 to TRBJ2-5, with D perhaps TRBD2 (6 bases). Trimming cost V 3 bases and J 2 bases, with 11 bases left between them. The CDR3 spans 14 residues. The germline CDR1 and CDR2 sequences are SGHNT and YYREEE (reference sequence). The chain's CDR3 is CASSYQDYQETQYF. CDR3 coding DNA: TGTGCCAGCAGCTACCAGGACTATCAAGAGACCCAGTACTTC.

This rearrangement joins TRBV6-2 or TRBV6-3 to TRBJ2-7; D gene ambiguous. The germline CDR1 and CDR2 sequences are MNHEY and SVGEGT. This CDR3 comprises 15 residues. The V end lost 2 bases, the J end lost 6 bases, and 17 bases lay between the germline ends. The chain's CDR3 is CASSYAANPPLEQYF. The CDR3 DNA is TGTGCCAGCAGTTACGCGGCCAATCCCCCTCTCGAGCAGTACTTC.

V usage is TRBV5-8 and J usage is TRBJ2-1, with 8 bases that match TRBD1. V dropped 2 bases and J dropped 3; count of bases not matched to a gene: 4. This CDR3 contains 15 residues. The germline gives CDR1 SGHTS, CDR2 YDEGEE. CDR3 nucleotide sequence: TGTGCCAGCAGCTTAACAGACAGGGGCTACAATGAGCAGTTCTTC. Protein: CASSLTDRGYNEQFF. The variable domain in full, completed from reference TRBV5-8 and TRBJ2-1, reads EAGVTQSPTHLIKTRGQQATLRCSPISGHTSVYWYQQALGLGLQFLLWYDEGEERNRGNFPPRFSGRQFPNYSSELNVNALELEDSALYLCASSLTDRGYNEQFFGPGTRLTVL.

This clone has only one observation. The CDR3 sequence: CASSPGLAGTDQYF. The CDR3 coding sequence is TGCGCCAGCAGCCCCGGACTAGCGGGAACGGACCAGTACTTC. The chain combines TRBV5-1 with TRBJ2-5; TRBD2 matches 12 bases. The CDR3 extends over 14 amino acids. After removal of 4 bases from V and 10 bases from J, the junction contained 8 bases not matched to a gene. CDR1 SGHRS and CDR2 YFSETQ come from the germline V gene.

This sequence joins TRBV9 and TRBJ2-2; D is undetermined. Germline CDR1 SGDLS, CDR2 YYNGEE. The CDR3 covers 14 residues. V was clipped by 1 base and J by 0 bases, with 4 bases between them. CDR3 DNA: TGTGCCAGCAGCGTAACAACGAACACCGGGGAGCTGTTTTTT. Residues: CASSVTTNTGELFF.

The gene calls are TRBV19 and TRBJ2-1, with 9 bases aligning to TRBD2. V lost 3 bases, J lost 8 bases, and 11 bases stayed unmatched. CDR1 and CDR2 (germline): LNHDA, SQIVND (reference sequence). CDR3 length equals 16 residues. CDR3 DNA: TGTGCCAGTAGTATTGCACGCCAGCGGGGGGTCTATGAGCAGTTCTTC. It encodes CASSIARQRGVYEQFF.

This clone showed up just once. The chain uses TRBV27 and TRBJ2-7; maybe TRBD2 (5 bases). The CDR3 sequence is 14 residues long. CDR1 MNHEY and CDR2 SMNVEV come from the germline V gene (reference sequence). Between the trimmed V and J ends, which lost 6 bases and 0 bases, there was a span of 12 bases. The CDR3 DNA follows: TGTGCCAGCAGGGAGGCGACCCCCTCCTACGAGCAGTACTTC. Amino acid sequence: CASREATPSYEQYF.

The rearrangement links TRBV6-6 to TRBJ2-5; no clear D gene. This CDR3 is built from 14 residues. Per the germline V gene, CDR1 is MNHNY and CDR2 is SVGAGI (reference sequence). V was pared by 0 bases and J by 1 base, with 6 bases between. CDR3 nucleotides: TGTGCCAGCAGTTACTCGAGCGTCCAAGAGACCCAGTACTTC. It specifies CASSYSSVQETQYF.

The chain is built from TRBV5-1 and TRBJ2-5; 8 positions agree with TRBD1. V lost 4 bases and J lost 7; bases outside the gene matches: 9. The CDR3 spans 14 residues. In germline, CDR1 is SGHRS, CDR2 YFSETQ. In DNA form, the CDR3 reads TGCGCCAGCAGCCCCGGACAGGGTAAGGGGACCCAGTACTTC. Its protein product is CASSPGQGKGTQYF.

On this clone: The same CDR3 is also encoded by other DNA sequences in this sample. The chain couples TRBV6-5 to TRBJ2-3; the D is unclear. CDR3 length: 12 residues. Germline CDR1 reads MNHEY; CDR2 reads SVGAGI. V lost 4 bases to trimming and J lost 3 bases, with 5 bases between them. The CDR3 region has the DNA TGTGCCAGCAGTTCCCCGACAGATACGCAGTATTTT. Protein sequence: CASSSPTDTQYF.

J is TRBJ2-5 and V is TRBV28, with 9 nucleotides matching TRBD1. The germline V gene encodes CDR1 MDHEN and CDR2 SYDVKM. The CDR3 is made up of 16 amino acids. Germline trimming cut 3 bases from V and 5 bases from J; bases unmatched to any gene: 10. CDR3 amino acids: CASSFVWTGDTETQYF. The DNA of the CDR3 is TGTGCCAGCAGTTTTGTCTGGACAGGGGATACGGAGACCCAGTACTTC.

The V call is TRBV18, the J call TRBJ2-2; 8 positions agree with TRBD1. The V segment lost 5 bases and the J segment 0 bases; nucleotides outside the gene matches: 2. This CDR3 has 15 residues. The germline V gene encodes CDR1 KGHSH and CDR2 LQKENI. CDR3 coding DNA: TGTGCCAGCTCAAGGGGACAGGCGAACACCGGGGAGCTGTTTTTT. Residues: CASSRGQANTGELFF. Complete variable domain (other parts from reference TRBV18 and TRBJ2-2): NAGVMQNPRHLVRRRGQEARLRCSPMKGHSHVYWYRQLPEEGLKFMVYLQKENIIDESGMPKERFSAEFPKEGPSILRIQQVVRGDSAAYFCASSRGQANTGELFFGEGSRLTVL.

This clone was detected only once. The chain has TRBV4-2 and TRBJ1-1; 7 bases match TRBD1. The CDR3 has 13 amino acids. In germline, CDR1 is LGHNA, CDR2 YNFKEQ. The ends lost 4 bases at V and 6 bases at J; junction bases unmatched: 5. The CDR3 is CASSLDRPPEAFF. The DNA of the CDR3 is TGTGCCAGCAGCCTGGACAGGCCCCCTGAAGCTTTCTTT.

This sequence joins TRBV15 and TRBJ1-1, with 7 bases lining up with TRBD1. CDR1 and CDR2 (germline): LNHNV, YYDKDF (reference sequence). The CDR3 extends over 14 amino acids. V was pared by 4 bases and J by 2 bases, with 4 bases of the junction left unmatched. Here the CDR3 DNA reads TGTGCCACCAGCAACAGACAGGGCAACACTGAAGCTTTCTTT. Its translation is CATSNRQGNTEAFF.

The chain joins TRBV5-1 to TRBJ1-1; D ambiguous. The ends were cut back, 7 bases at V and 0 bases at J, with 19 bases in the middle. The CDR3 spans 16 residues. The germline V gene has CDR1 SGHRS and CDR2 YFSETQ. CDR3 in DNA: TGCGCCAGCGCCCTCGGGAGGCTGGGCATGAACACTGAAGCTTTCTTT. Translating it yields CASALGRLGMNTEAFF.

The rearrangement joins TRBV18 to TRBJ1-3; D uncertain. Deletions cut 0 bases from V and 4 bases from J, with 7 bases between. Germline V lookup: CDR1 KGHSH, CDR2 LQKENI. The CDR3 length is 14 residues. The CDR3 coding sequence is TGTGCCAGCTCACCACCGACGAGGGGAAACACCATATATTTT. Residues: CASSPPTRGNTIYF.

This chain connects TRBV2 to TRBJ2-5, with D uncertain. The CDR3 extends over 14 amino acids. With 6 bases removed from V and 1 base from J, the gap between germline ends came to 12 bases. CDR1 SNHLY and CDR2 FYNNEI come from the germline V gene. The CDR3 DNA follows: TGTGCCAGCAGGGCCGATGCTTCCCAAGAGACCCAGTACTTC. Its translation is CASRADASQETQYF.